A selection of T cell receptor beta chains follows, all from one sample in a study of T cell repertoires in cytomegalovirus infection. MiXCR was run by TCRdb on the reads, yielding one entry per CDR3 protein. Here the sample spans around 530,000 distinct CDR3 sequences, 15% to 20% being singletons. The sequencing sample was made of CD8+ T cells from PBMCs. These receptors originate from a human donor in good health (CMV status not recorded). Some clones in this sample may be carry-over from other donors' samples. The CDR3 runs from the conserved cysteine through the conserved F or W. A D gene is named only where the DNA matches it firmly. Some rows mark clone size as missing; the rest say once, few, many or name a class of expanded clone.

D gene: -; clone size: many; J gene: TRBJ2-4; V gene: TRBV7-9; CDR3 protein: CASSFGRMKENIQYF; CDR3 DNA: TGTGCCAGCAGCTTCGGACGCATGAAGGAAAACATTCAGTACTTC
D gene: TRBD1; clone size: many; J gene: TRBJ1-1; V gene: TRBV7-9; CDR3 protein: CANEGAWGTEAFF; CDR3 DNA: TGTGCCAACGAGGGGGCATGGGGCACTGAAGCTTTCTTT
D gene: -; clone size: few; J gene: TRBJ2-7; V gene: TRBV12-3/TRBV12-4; CDR3 protein: CASIQVQIKTYEQYF; CDR3 DNA: TGTGCCAGCATACAAGTACAGATTAAAACCTACGAGCAGTACTTC
D gene: -; clone size: many; J gene: TRBJ2-1; V gene: TRBV4-1; CDR3 protein: CASSPKISYNEQFF; CDR3 DNA: TGCGCCAGCAGCCCCAAGATATCCTACAATGAGCAGTTCTTC
D gene: TRBD2; clone size: once; J gene: TRBJ2-7; V gene: TRBV20-1; CDR3 protein: CSAPQEGTTSYEQYF; CDR3 DNA: TGCAGTGCTCCTCAGGAAGGGACTACCTCCTACGAGCAGTACTTC
D gene: -; clone size: many; J gene: TRBJ2-2; V gene: TRBV7-6; CDR3 protein: CASSLFGGRDTGELFF; CDR3 DNA: TGTGCCAGCAGCCTCTTCGGGGGGCGCGACACCGGGGAGCTGTTTTTT
D gene: -; clone size: -; J gene: TRBJ2-3; V gene: TRBV7-8; CDR3 protein: CASSFERSSTDTQYF; CDR3 DNA: TGTGCCAGCAGCTTCGAGCGGAGTAGCACAGATACGCAGTATTTT
D gene: -; clone size: many; J gene: TRBJ2-7; V gene: TRBV7-4; CDR3 protein: CASSFRRHAPTYEQYF; CDR3 DNA: TGTGCCAGCAGCTTCCGGAGACATGCTCCAACCTACGAGCAGTACTTC
D gene: -; clone size: many; J gene: TRBJ2-7; V gene: TRBV2; CDR3 protein: CASSPPDGASYEQYF; CDR3 DNA: TGTGCCAGCAGCCCCCCGGACGGTGCTTCCTACGAGCAGTACTTC
D gene: -; clone size: -; J gene: TRBJ2-1; V gene: TRBV11-2; CDR3 protein: CASSLWGSNEQFF; CDR3 DNA: TGTGCCAGCAGCTTATGGGGGAGCAATGAGCAGTTCTTC
D gene: TRBD1; clone size: -; J gene: TRBJ1-2; V gene: TRBV10-2; CDR3 protein: CASSETSPGQGSYGYTF; CDR3 DNA: TGCGCCAGCAGTGAGACTTCACCGGGACAGGGGTCCTATGGCTACACCTTC
D gene: TRBD2; clone size: -; J gene: TRBJ2-1; V gene: TRBV9; CDR3 protein: CASSVASGRRNEQFF; CDR3 DNA: TGTGCCAGCAGCGTAGCTAGCGGGAGAAGGAATGAGCAGTTCTTC
D gene: TRBD1; clone size: few; J gene: TRBJ2-5; V gene: TRBV24-1; CDR3 protein: CATSDFDRGGETQYF; CDR3 DNA: TGTGCCACCAGTGATTTCGACAGGGGAGGCGAGACCCAGTACTTC
D gene: TRBD2; clone size: -; J gene: TRBJ2-3; V gene: TRBV2; CDR3 protein: CASTGVAGGDSTDTQYF; CDR3 DNA: TGTGCCAGCACGGGGGTAGCGGGAGGCGATAGCACAGATACGCAGTATTTT
D gene: -; clone size: many; J gene: TRBJ1-2; V gene: TRBV5-4; CDR3 protein: CASSYNKVTNYGYTF; CDR3 DNA: TGTGCCAGCAGCTACAACAAAGTTACTAACTATGGCTACACCTTC
D gene: -; clone size: -; J gene: TRBJ2-7; V gene: TRBV4-1; CDR3 protein: CASSQERSGPSEQYF; CDR3 DNA: TGCGCCAGCAGCCAAGAGCGCTCCGGGCCCTCTGAGCAGTACTTC
D gene: -; clone size: many; J gene: TRBJ1-2; V gene: TRBV7-2; CDR3 protein: CASKGGYGYTF; CDR3 DNA: TGTGCCAGCAAAGGAGGATATGGCTACACCTTC
D gene: -; clone size: many; J gene: TRBJ2-3; V gene: TRBV7-8; CDR3 protein: CASSLNVGSTDTQYF; CDR3 DNA: TGTGCCAGCAGCTTAAACGTCGGGAGCACAGATACGCAGTATTTT
D gene: -; clone size: many; J gene: TRBJ2-4; V gene: TRBV6-1; CDR3 protein: CASSEQDRTGLVIQYF; CDR3 DNA: TGTGCCAGCAGTGAACAGGACCGCACCGGCTTGGTCATTCAGTACTTC
D gene: -; clone size: few; J gene: TRBJ1-1; V gene: TRBV7-9; CDR3 protein: CASSSRPGQPFF; CDR3 DNA: TGTGCCAGCAGTTCCCGCCCCGGACAACCTTTCTTT
D gene: TRBD1; clone size: -; J gene: TRBJ1-1; V gene: TRBV5-1; CDR3 protein: CASSLAGTGVEAFF; CDR3 DNA: TGCGCCAGCAGCTTGGCCGGGACAGGTGTTGAAGCTTTCTTT
D gene: TRBD2; clone size: -; J gene: TRBJ2-1; V gene: TRBV7-9; CDR3 protein: CASSRSGTAQFF; CDR3 DNA: TGTGCCAGCAGTCGTAGCGGGACCGCGCAGTTCTTC
D gene: TRBD2; clone size: many; J gene: TRBJ2-1; V gene: TRBV29-1; CDR3 protein: CSVPGLEVNEQFF; CDR3 DNA: TGCAGCGTCCCGGGACTAGAGGTGAATGAGCAGTTCTTC
D gene: -; clone size: -; J gene: TRBJ1-1; V gene: TRBV5-1; CDR3 protein: CASSLVAGRASEAFF; CDR3 DNA: TGCGCCAGCAGCTTGGTGGCAGGGAGAGCATCTGAAGCTTTCTTT
D gene: -; clone size: few; J gene: TRBJ2-3; V gene: TRBV27; CDR3 protein: CASSYEGGVLYF; CDR3 DNA: TGTGCCAGCAGTTACGAGGGGGGGGTACTGTATTTT
D gene: -; clone size: few; J gene: TRBJ1-5; V gene: TRBV10-3; CDR3 protein: CAISREGSNQPQHF; CDR3 DNA: TGTGCCATCAGCAGGGAGGGGAGCAATCAGCCCCAGCATTTT
D gene: -; clone size: -; J gene: TRBJ2-5; V gene: TRBV4-1; CDR3 protein: CASSQEASEETQYF; CDR3 DNA: TGCGCCAGCAGCCAAGAGGCTAGCGAAGAGACCCAGTACTTC
D gene: -; clone size: few; J gene: TRBJ2-7; V gene: TRBV7-9; CDR3 protein: CASSLEAGGQYSYEQYF; CDR3 DNA: TGTGCCAGCAGCTTAGAGGCAGGGGGGCAATACTCCTACGAGCAGTACTTC
D gene: -; clone size: many; J gene: TRBJ1-2; V gene: TRBV14; CDR3 protein: CASSSNPGVLGYTF; CDR3 DNA: TGTGCCAGCAGCTCTAACCCCGGGGTTTTGGGCTACACCTTC
D gene: TRBD1; clone size: -; J gene: TRBJ1-5; V gene: TRBV27; CDR3 protein: CATADRYSNQPQHF; CDR3 DNA: TGTGCCACCGCGGACAGGTATAGCAATCAGCCCCAGCATTTT
D gene: TRBD1; clone size: -; J gene: TRBJ1-5; V gene: TRBV27; CDR3 protein: CASSVSGTGYNQPQHF; CDR3 DNA: TGTGCCAGCAGTGTATCCGGGACAGGGTACAATCAGCCCCAGCATTTT
D gene: -; clone size: few; J gene: TRBJ1-3; V gene: TRBV3-1; CDR3 protein: CASSAGWNGNTIYF; CDR3 DNA: TGTGCCAGCAGCGCCGGGTGGAACGGAAACACCATATATTTT
D gene: -; clone size: many; J gene: TRBJ2-5; V gene: TRBV4-1; CDR3 protein: CASSHSHETQYF; CDR3 DNA: TGCGCCAGCAGCCACTCACACGAGACCCAGTACTTC
D gene: TRBD1; clone size: many; J gene: TRBJ2-6; V gene: TRBV2; CDR3 protein: CASSGTGSSGANVLTF; CDR3 DNA: TGTGCCAGCAGTGGGACAGGGAGCTCTGGGGCCAACGTCCTGACTTTC
D gene: -; clone size: few; J gene: TRBJ2-5; V gene: TRBV30; CDR3 protein: CAWSVQEDQETQYF; CDR3 DNA: TGTGCCTGGAGTGTACAAGAAGACCAAGAGACCCAGTACTTC
D gene: -; clone size: -; J gene: TRBJ2-5; V gene: TRBV2; CDR3 protein: CASSGSQAEEETQYF; CDR3 DNA: TGTGCCAGCAGTGGATCGCAGGCGGAGGAAGAGACCCAGTACTTC
D gene: -; clone size: few; J gene: TRBJ1-1; V gene: TRBV7-9; CDR3 protein: CASSTRTGGSEAFF; CDR3 DNA: TGTGCCAGCAGCACCAGGACGGGAGGTTCTGAAGCTTTCTTT
D gene: -; clone size: -; J gene: TRBJ2-1; V gene: TRBV24-1; CDR3 protein: CATSDPSATGYNEKFF; CDR3 DNA: TGTGCAACCAGTGACCCCTCGGCGACAGGCTACAATGAGAAGTTCTTC
D gene: TRBD1; clone size: medium-sized; J gene: TRBJ1-1; V gene: TRBV28; CDR3 protein: CASTKTGGLNTEAFF; CDR3 DNA: TGTGCCAGCACCAAGACAGGGGGCCTGAACACTGAAGCTTTCTTT
D gene: -; clone size: -; J gene: TRBJ2-7; V gene: TRBV9; CDR3 protein: CASSVEQVHGEQYF; CDR3 DNA: TGTGCCAGCAGCGTAGAACAGGTTCATGGCGAGCAGTACTTC
D gene: -; clone size: few; J gene: TRBJ1-1; V gene: TRBV12-5; CDR3 protein: CASGLGTDEAFF; CDR3 DNA: TGTGCTAGTGGTTTAGGGACGGATGAAGCTTTCTTT
D gene: -; clone size: -; J gene: TRBJ2-2; V gene: TRBV5-4; CDR3 protein: CASSWSDTGELFF; CDR3 DNA: TGTGCCAGCAGCTGGTCCGACACCGGGGAGCTGTTTTTT
D gene: -; clone size: -; J gene: TRBJ1-1; V gene: TRBV20-1; CDR3 protein: CSARDRGARVEAFF; CDR3 DNA: TGCAGTGCTAGAGATCGGGGGGCGCGGGTCGAAGCTTTCTTT
D gene: TRBD2; clone size: -; J gene: TRBJ2-5; V gene: TRBV28; CDR3 protein: CASSSGLAGAETQYF; CDR3 DNA: TGTGCCAGCAGTTCCGGACTAGCGGGAGCAGAGACCCAGTACTTC
D gene: -; clone size: few; J gene: TRBJ2-7; V gene: TRBV6-5; CDR3 protein: CASSYGTGRGYEQYF; CDR3 DNA: TGTGCCAGCAGTTACGGCACAGGCCGAGGCTACGAGCAGTACTTC
D gene: -; clone size: few; J gene: TRBJ1-2; V gene: TRBV14; CDR3 protein: CASSQDESGAYGYTF; CDR3 DNA: TGTGCCAGCAGCCAAGACGAGTCAGGGGCCTATGGCTACACCTTC
D gene: -; clone size: many; J gene: TRBJ1-2; V gene: TRBV11-2; CDR3 protein: CASSLSYSGLYGYTF; CDR3 DNA: TGTGCCAGCAGCTTATCGTACTCAGGGTTATATGGCTACACCTTC
D gene: -; clone size: few; J gene: TRBJ1-1; V gene: TRBV19; CDR3 protein: CASSITATGPTEAFF; CDR3 DNA: TGTGCCAGTAGTATAACTGCAACAGGGCCCACTGAAGCTTTCTTT
D gene: -; clone size: few; J gene: TRBJ2-7; V gene: TRBV6-1; CDR3 protein: CASSAPGSYEQYF; CDR3 DNA: TGTGCCAGCAGTGCCCCAGGGTCCTACGAGCAGTACTTC
D gene: -; clone size: -; J gene: TRBJ1-1; V gene: TRBV19; CDR3 protein: CASSPPTGLNTEAFF; CDR3 DNA: TGTGCCAGTTCGCCCCCGACAGGATTGAACACTGAAGCTTTCTTT
D gene: TRBD2; clone size: few; J gene: TRBJ2-3; V gene: TRBV7-9; CDR3 protein: CASSRAGGRRDTQYF; CDR3 DNA: TGTGCCAGCAGCAGAGCGGGGGGGCGAAGAGATACGCAGTATTTT
D gene: -; clone size: -; J gene: TRBJ2-3; V gene: TRBV4-1; CDR3 protein: CASSQAPRAGADTQYF; CDR3 DNA: TGCGCCAGCAGCCAGGCCCCTCGGGCTGGGGCAGATACGCAGTATTTT
D gene: -; clone size: many; J gene: TRBJ1-2; V gene: TRBV6-1; CDR3 protein: CASSFHGGASHYGYTF; CDR3 DNA: TGTGCCAGCAGTTTTCACGGGGGCGCCTCCCACTATGGCTACACCTTC
D gene: TRBD1; clone size: few; J gene: TRBJ1-2; V gene: TRBV7-9; CDR3 protein: CASSLAWDRGEYYGYTF; CDR3 DNA: TGTGCCAGCAGCTTAGCCTGGGACAGGGGCGAATACTATGGCTACACCTTC
D gene: TRBD1; clone size: -; J gene: TRBJ2-7; V gene: TRBV19; CDR3 protein: CASSIGTGAGEQYF; CDR3 DNA: TGTGCCAGTAGTATCGGGACAGGGGCAGGCGAGCAGTACTTC
D gene: -; clone size: -; J gene: TRBJ2-3; V gene: TRBV7-2; CDR3 protein: CASSLGHGPDTQYF; CDR3 DNA: TGTGCAAGCAGCTTAGGGCATGGTCCAGATACGCAGTATTTT
D gene: -; clone size: many; J gene: TRBJ2-5; V gene: TRBV28; CDR3 protein: CASTFRTLPQETQYF; CDR3 DNA: TGTGCCAGTACCTTTAGGACTCTTCCACAAGAGACCCAGTACTTC
D gene: -; clone size: few; J gene: TRBJ1-5; V gene: TRBV27; CDR3 protein: CASKLGVSGNQPQHF; CDR3 DNA: TGTGCCAGCAAACTGGGGGTGTCCGGCAATCAGCCCCAGCATTTT